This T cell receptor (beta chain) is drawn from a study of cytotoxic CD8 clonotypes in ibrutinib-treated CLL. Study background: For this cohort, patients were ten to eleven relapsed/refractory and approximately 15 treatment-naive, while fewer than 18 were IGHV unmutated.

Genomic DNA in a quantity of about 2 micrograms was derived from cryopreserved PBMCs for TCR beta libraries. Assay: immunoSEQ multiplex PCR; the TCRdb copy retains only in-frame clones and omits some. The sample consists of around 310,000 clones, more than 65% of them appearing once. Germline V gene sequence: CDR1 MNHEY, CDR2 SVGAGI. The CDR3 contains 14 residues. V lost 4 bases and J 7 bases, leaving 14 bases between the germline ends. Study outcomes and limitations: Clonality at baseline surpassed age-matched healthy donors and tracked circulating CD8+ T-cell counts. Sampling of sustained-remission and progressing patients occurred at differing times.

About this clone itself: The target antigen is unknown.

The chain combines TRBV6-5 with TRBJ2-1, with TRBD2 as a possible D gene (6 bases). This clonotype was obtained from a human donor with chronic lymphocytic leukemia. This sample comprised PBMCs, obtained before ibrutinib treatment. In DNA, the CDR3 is TGTGCCAGCAGTTTCTACCTGGGGAGGAATGAGCAGTTCTTC. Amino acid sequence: CASSFYLGRNEQFF.